The 18 T cell receptor beta chains given below trace back to one sample, sequenced in a study of cytomegalovirus exposure and HLA in healthy donors. The PCR ran on 60 Vbeta and 13 Jbeta primers. Sequencing used immunoSEQ multiplex PCR; TCRdb keeps in-frame clones, though not all of them. Of approximately 51,000 clones listed, 65% to 80% are singletons. Sample: PBMCs. These receptors all stem from a young man in good health and CMV-seronegative.

The chain carries TRBV7-6 and TRBJ2-1; D is ambiguous. The V and J ends lost 5 bases and 0 bases respectively, with 14 bases between them. The CDR3 length is 16 residues. The germline gives CDR1 SGHVS, CDR2 FNYEAQ. This CDR3 reads CASSPLARSSYNEQFF. In nucleotides, the CDR3 is TGTGCCAGCAGCCCACTCGCCCGAAGCTCCTACAATGAGCAGTTCTTC.

This clone appeared a few times. V usage is TRBV30 and J usage is TRBJ2-2; the match to TRBD1 covers 7 bases. Germline V gene sequence: CDR1 GTSNPN, CDR2 SVGIG (reference sequence). The CDR3 consists of 14 residues. The V segment lost 0 bases and the J segment 5 bases; nucleotides outside the gene matches: 3. The CDR3 DNA is TGTGCCTGGAGTGTGGGACAGTTAACCGGGGAGCTGTTTTTT. Protein sequence: CAWSVGQLTGELFF.

The rearrangement uses TRBV6-5 and TRBJ1-4, with 8 bases lining up with TRBD1. The CDR3 consists of 14 residues. J gave up 6 bases and V 6 bases, and 6 bases lay outside the gene matches. Germline CDR1 reads MNHEY; CDR2 reads SVGAGI. DNA for the CDR3: TGTGCCAGCAGCCGGACAGGGACGTATGAAAAACTGTTTTTT. Its protein product is CASSRTGTYEKLFF.

The chain's CDR3 is CASSVQGVTGELFF. The CDR3, as DNA: TGCGCCAGCAGCGTACAAGGGGTCACCGGGGAGCTGTTTTTT. V is TRBV5-1 and J is TRBJ2-2, with D possibly being TRBD1 (5 bases). CDR1 SGHRS and CDR2 YFSETQ come from the germline V gene. Trimming left V 4 bases short and J 4 bases short, with 11 bases between. There are 14 residues in the CDR3.

The chain recombines TRBV5-6 with TRBJ2-5, with TRBD2 matching 13 bases. The J call may be faulty, since TRBJ2-7 better matches the DNA end. This CDR3 contains 15 residues. Germline loops: CDR1 SGHDT, CDR2 YYEEEE. CDR3 sequence: CASSPGLAGVYEQYF. For the CDR3, the DNA is TGTGCCAGCAGCCCCGGACTAGCGGGAGTATACGAGCAGTACTTC.

J is TRBJ2-1 and V is TRBV6-6; 10 bases match TRBD1. Germline V gene data show CDR1 as MNHNY and CDR2 as SVGAGI (reference sequence). This CDR3 region has 14 residues. With V trimmed by 2 bases and J by 7 bases, 2 bases remained unmatched. CDR3 bases: TGTGCCAGCAGTTACGCGGGACAGGGGAATGAGCAGTTCTTC. The encoded protein is CASSYAGQGNEQFF.

This rearrangement joins TRBV6-5 to TRBJ2-3; TRBD2 is a possible D gene (5 bases). Germline V lookup: CDR1 MNHEY, CDR2 SVGAGI. V shed 11 bases and J shed 1 base, with 13 bases lying between them. This CDR3 has 13 amino acids. The CDR3 here is CAGARTGTDTQYF. CDR3 coding DNA: TGTGCCGGCGCCCGGACTGGCACAGATACGCAGTATTTT.

This clone was seen once. V usage is TRBV2 and J usage is TRBJ1-1, with D uncertain. The CDR3 totals 13 residues. V gave up 4 bases and J gave up 0 bases, with 6 bases separating them. The germline V gene has CDR1 SNHLY and CDR2 FYNNEI. The CDR3 region has the DNA TGTGCCAGCAGTGGTCAGTTGAACACTGAAGCTTTCTTT. Protein sequence: CASSGQLNTEAFF.

V gene TRBV29-1 combines with J gene TRBJ2-7, with D perhaps TRBD1 (6 bases). This CDR3 has 13 amino acids. Germline V gene data show CDR1 as SQVTM and CDR2 as ANQGSEA. Deletions cut 1 base from V and 7 bases from J, with 14 bases between. As DNA, the CDR3 is TGCAGCGTTGAAGGCGGGTCGAGGGGGGAGCAGTACTTC. The encoded protein is CSVEGGSRGEQYF.

This clone was seen only a few times. V is TRBV18 and J is TRBJ2-7; 10 positions agree with TRBD1. Germline CDR1 is KGHSH and CDR2 is LQKENI. This CDR3 spans 15 amino acids. With 4 bases clipped from V and 7 bases from J, the junction kept 10 bases outside the gene matches. The CDR3, as DNA: TGTGCCAGCTCACGGCGGACAGGGGGAGGTCCTGAGCAGTACTTC. This gives the protein CASSRRTGGGPEQYF.

V usage is TRBV18 and J usage is TRBJ2-3; no clear D gene. There are 14 residues in the CDR3. Per the germline V gene, CDR1 is KGHSH and CDR2 is LQKENI. V lost 3 bases, J lost 1 base, and 8 bases lay in between. This chain's CDR3 is CASSPLPGTDTQYF. CDR3 nucleotides: TGTGCCAGCTCACCTCTTCCCGGCACAGATACGCAGTATTTT.

The DNA for the CDR3 is TGTGCCAGCAGCTCCGGACTAGCGGGAGCTCTCTACGAGCAGTACTTC. It encodes CASSSGLAGALYEQYF. The chain couples TRBV5-6 to TRBJ2-7; 13 positions agree with TRBD2. J gave up 3 bases and V 3 bases, and 6 bases lay outside the gene matches. Germline V CDR1 and CDR2: SGHDT, YYEEEE. This CDR3 is 16 amino acids long.

This chain links TRBV5-6 with TRBJ1-6; the D is unclear. V gave up 1 base and J gave up 7 bases, with 9 bases separating them. Germline V gene sequence: CDR1 SGHDT, CDR2 YYEEEE. The CDR3 is 14 residues long. This CDR3 is CASSLRGWNSPLHF. CDR3 DNA sequence: TGTGCCAGCAGCTTGCGGGGTTGGAATTCACCCCTCCACTTT. The variable domain in full, completed from reference TRBV5-6 and TRBJ1-6, reads DAGVTQSPTHLIKTRGQQVTLRCSPKSGHDTVSWYQQALGQGPQFIFQYYEEEERQRGNFPDRFSGHQFPNYSSELNVNALLLGDSALYLCASSLRGWNSPLHFGNGTRLTVT.

V is TRBV29-1 and J is TRBJ2-7; a weak D match, TRBD1 (6 bases). CDR1 SQVTM and CDR2 ANQGSEA come from the germline V gene. V was trimmed by 3 bases and J by 5 bases, leaving 14 bases between them. CDR3 length: 13 residues. CDR3 sequence: CSVDWAQGHEQYF. CDR3 DNA sequence: TGCAGCGTTGATTGGGCGCAGGGGCACGAGCAGTACTTC.

The J gene is TRBJ2-5, the V gene TRBV29-1, with 10 nucleotides matching TRBD2. The CDR3 covers 14 residues. CDR1 and CDR2 (germline): SQVTM, ANQGSEA. With V trimmed by 4 bases and J by 4 bases, 6 bases remained unmatched. As DNA, the CDR3 is TGCAGCGTTGGTCCTAGCGGGGGCGGAGAGACCCAGTACTTC. Its protein product is CSVGPSGGGETQYF.

This clone was detected a few times. The chain has TRBV5-1 and TRBJ1-2; 8 bases map to TRBD1. The germline CDR1 and CDR2 sequences are SGHRS and YFSETQ. The CDR3 runs 14 residues. V dropped 2 bases and J dropped 7; count of bases not matched to a gene: 7. CDR3 residues: CASSLTGGTGGYTF. CDR3 DNA: TGCGCCAGCAGCTTAACAGGGGGAACGGGTGGCTACACCTTC.

The gene calls are TRBV13 and TRBJ2-1, with D possibly being TRBD2 (5 bases). The V end lost 2 bases, the J end lost 4 bases, and 9 bases lay between the germline ends. CDR3 length: 14 amino acids. CDR1 and CDR2 from the germline V gene are PRHDT and FYEKMQ (reference sequence). The CDR3 DNA is TGTGCCAGCAGCTTATCCGGGGAGTACAATGAGCAGTTCTTC. Its translation is CASSLSGEYNEQFF.

This clone appeared a single time. The V call is TRBV10-3, the J call TRBJ2-7, with 7 positions matching TRBD1. The germline V gene has CDR1 ENHRY and CDR2 SYGVKD. The CDR3 extends over 14 amino acids. Trimming took 4 bases from V and 5 from J; bases not matched to a gene: 8. This CDR3 is CAISGGKTGHEQYF. In DNA form, the CDR3 reads TGTGCCATCAGTGGTGGCAAGACAGGGCACGAGCAGTACTTC.